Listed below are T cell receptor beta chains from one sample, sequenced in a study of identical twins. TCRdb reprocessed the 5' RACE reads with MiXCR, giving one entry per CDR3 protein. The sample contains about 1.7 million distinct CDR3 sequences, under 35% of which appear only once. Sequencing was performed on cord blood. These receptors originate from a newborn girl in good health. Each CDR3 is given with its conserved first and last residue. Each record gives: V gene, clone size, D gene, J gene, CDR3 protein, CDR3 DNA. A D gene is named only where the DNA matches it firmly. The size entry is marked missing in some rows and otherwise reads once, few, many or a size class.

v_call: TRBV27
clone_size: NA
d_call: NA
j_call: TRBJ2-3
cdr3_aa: CASSLKWSTDTHYF
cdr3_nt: TGTGCCAGCAGTCTGAAGTGGAGCACAGATACGCATTATTTT

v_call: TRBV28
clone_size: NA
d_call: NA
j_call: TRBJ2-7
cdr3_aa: CASLSDIYEQYF
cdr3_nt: TGTGCCAGCTTGTCAGATATATACGAGCAGTACTTC

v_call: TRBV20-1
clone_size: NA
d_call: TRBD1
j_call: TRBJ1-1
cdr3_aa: CSAYTGGRTEAFF
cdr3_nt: TGCAGTGCTTATACAGGGGGCCGCACTGAAGCTTTCTTT

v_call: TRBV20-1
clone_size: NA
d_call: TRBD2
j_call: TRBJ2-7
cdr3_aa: CSARDPGTKSSYEQYF
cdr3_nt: TGCAGTGCTAGAGATCCAGGGACTAAGAGCTCCTACGAGCAGTACTTC

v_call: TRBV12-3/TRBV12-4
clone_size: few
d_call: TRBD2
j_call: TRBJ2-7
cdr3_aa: CASSLVLAGGTYEQYF
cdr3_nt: TGTGCCAGCAGTTTAGTTCTAGCGGGGGGTACCTACGAGCAGTACTTC

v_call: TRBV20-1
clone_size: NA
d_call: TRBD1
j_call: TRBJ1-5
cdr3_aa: CSASGAQGDQPQHF
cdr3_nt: TGCAGTGCTAGTGGTGCCCAGGGGGATCAGCCCCAGCATTTT

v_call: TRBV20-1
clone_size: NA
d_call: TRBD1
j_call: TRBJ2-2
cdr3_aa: CSASNRGRGGELFF
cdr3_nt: TGCAGTGCCTCCAACAGGGGGCGCGGCGGGGAGCTGTTTTTT

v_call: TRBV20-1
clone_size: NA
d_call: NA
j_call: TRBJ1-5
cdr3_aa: CSAREGRGFNQPQHF
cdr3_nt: TGCAGTGCTAGAGAGGGCAGGGGCTTCAATCAGCCCCAGCATTTT

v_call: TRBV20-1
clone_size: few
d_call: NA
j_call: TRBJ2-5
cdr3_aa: CSARGGVGETQYF
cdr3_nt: TGCAGTGCTAGAGGGGGCGTCGGAGAGACCCAGTACTTC

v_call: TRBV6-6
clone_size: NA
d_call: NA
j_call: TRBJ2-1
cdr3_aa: CASRSRGEKNNEQFF
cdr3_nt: TGTGCCAGCCGCTCGAGGGGAGAGAAGAACAATGAGCAGTTCTTC

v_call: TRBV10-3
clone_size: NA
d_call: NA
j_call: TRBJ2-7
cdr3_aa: CAIGEGSEQYF
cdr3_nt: TGTGCCATCGGGGAAGGGTCGGAGCAGTACTTC

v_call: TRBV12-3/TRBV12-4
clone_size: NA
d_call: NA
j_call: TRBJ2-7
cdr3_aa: CASSASHRVYEQYF
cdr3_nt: TGTGCCAGCAGTGCCTCCCACAGGGTCTACGAGCAGTACTTC

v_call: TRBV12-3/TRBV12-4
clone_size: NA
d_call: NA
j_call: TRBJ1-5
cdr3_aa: CASSMADTDQPQHF
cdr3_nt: TGTGCCAGCAGCATGGCGGATACGGATCAGCCCCAGCATTTT

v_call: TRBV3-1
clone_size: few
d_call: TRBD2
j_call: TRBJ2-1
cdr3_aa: CASSGLDGGYNEQFF
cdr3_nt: TGTGCCAGCAGCGGACTAGACGGGGGCTACAATGAGCAGTTCTTC

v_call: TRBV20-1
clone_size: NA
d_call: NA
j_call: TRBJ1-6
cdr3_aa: CSASDTLVYNSPLHF
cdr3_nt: TGCAGTGCTTCGGACACCCTTGTCTATAATTCACCCCTCCACTTT

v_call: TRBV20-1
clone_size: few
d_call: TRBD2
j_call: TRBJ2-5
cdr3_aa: CSAWTSHGTQYF
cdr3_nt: TGCAGTGCCTGGACTAGCCACGGGACCCAGTACTTC

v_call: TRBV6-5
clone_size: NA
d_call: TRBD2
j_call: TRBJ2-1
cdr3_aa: CASSSRGGRADNEQFF
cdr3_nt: TGTGCCAGCAGTTCCCGTGGCGGGAGGGCCGACAATGAGCAGTTCTTC

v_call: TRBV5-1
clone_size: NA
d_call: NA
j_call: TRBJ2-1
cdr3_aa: CASSFPRDSYYNEQFF
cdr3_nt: TGCGCCAGCAGCTTCCCTCGGGACTCCTACTACAATGAGCAGTTCTTC

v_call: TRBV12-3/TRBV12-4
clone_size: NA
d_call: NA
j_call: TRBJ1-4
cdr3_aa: CASSSDRNNEKLFF
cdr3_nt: TGTGCCAGCAGTTCCGACAGGAATAATGAAAAACTGTTTTTT

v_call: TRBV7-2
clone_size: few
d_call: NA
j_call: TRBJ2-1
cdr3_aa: CASSLAGGFREQFF
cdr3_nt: TGTGCCAGCAGCTTAGCGGGGGGTTTCCGTGAGCAGTTCTTC

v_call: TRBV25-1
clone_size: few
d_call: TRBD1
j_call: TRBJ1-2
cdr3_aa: CASRAGTGNGYTF
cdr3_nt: TGTGCCAGCAGGGCCGGGACAGGGAACGGCTACACCTTC

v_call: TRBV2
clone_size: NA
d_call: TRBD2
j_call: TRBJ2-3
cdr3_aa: CASSEVLNPWGGSTDTQYF
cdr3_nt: TGTGCCAGCAGTGAAGTCCTTAACCCCTGGGGGGGGAGCACAGATACGCAGTATTTT

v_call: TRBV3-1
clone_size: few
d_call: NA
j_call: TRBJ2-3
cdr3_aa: CASSQDPYSTDTQYF
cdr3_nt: TGTGCCAGCAGCCAAGATCCGTACAGCACAGATACGCAGTATTTT

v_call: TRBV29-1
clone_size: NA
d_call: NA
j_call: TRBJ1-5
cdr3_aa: CSVVEDPYSNQPQHF
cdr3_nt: TGCAGCGTTGTCGAAGACCCGTATAGCAATCAGCCCCAGCATTTT

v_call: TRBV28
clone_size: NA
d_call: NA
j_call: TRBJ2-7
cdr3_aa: CASSWAGTHYEQYF
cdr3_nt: TGTGCCAGCAGTTGGGCCGGGACTCACTACGAGCAGTACTTC

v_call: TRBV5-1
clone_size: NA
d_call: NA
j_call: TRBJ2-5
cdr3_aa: CASSLALALGETQYF
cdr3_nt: TGCGCCAGCAGCTTGGCCTTAGCCCTAGGAGAGACCCAGTACTTC

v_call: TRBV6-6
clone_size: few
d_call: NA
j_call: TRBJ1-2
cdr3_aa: CASSYRFGGANYGYTF
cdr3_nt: TGTGCCAGCAGTTACAGGTTCGGGGGGGCTAACTATGGCTACACCTTC

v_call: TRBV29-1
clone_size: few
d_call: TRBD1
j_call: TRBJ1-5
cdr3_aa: CSVLGQGNQPQHF
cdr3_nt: TGCAGCGTCCTGGGACAGGGCAATCAGCCCCAGCATTTT

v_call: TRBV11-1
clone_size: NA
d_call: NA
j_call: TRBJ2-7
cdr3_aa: CASSYRPRGDYEQYF
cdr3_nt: TGTGCCAGCAGCTATAGACCGCGGGGCGACTACGAGCAGTACTTC

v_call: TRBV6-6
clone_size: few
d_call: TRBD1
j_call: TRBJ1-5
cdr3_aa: CASSQTTGLQPQHF
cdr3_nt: TGTGCCAGCAGTCAGACGACAGGGCTTCAGCCCCAGCATTTT

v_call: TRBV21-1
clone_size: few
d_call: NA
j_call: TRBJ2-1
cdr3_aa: CASSGGTSGFGYNEQFF
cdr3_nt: TGTGCCAGCAGCGGTGGGACTAGCGGGTTCGGCTACAATGAGCAGTTCTTC

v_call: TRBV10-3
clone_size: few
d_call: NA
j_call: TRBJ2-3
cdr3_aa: CAISVQLARTDTQYF
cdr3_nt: TGTGCCATCAGTGTCCAGCTAGCACGCACAGATACGCAGTATTTT

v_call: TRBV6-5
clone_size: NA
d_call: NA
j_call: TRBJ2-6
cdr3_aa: CASSYLPVGAGANILTF
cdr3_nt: TGTGCCAGCAGTTACCTCCCAGTGGGAGCTGGTGCCAACATCCTGACTTTC

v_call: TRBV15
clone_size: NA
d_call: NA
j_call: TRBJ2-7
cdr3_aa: CATSPGLGGYEQYF
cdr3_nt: TGTGCCACCAGCCCTGGACTAGGGGGCTACGAGCAGTACTTC

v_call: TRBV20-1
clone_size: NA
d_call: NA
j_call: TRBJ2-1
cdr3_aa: CSARDGRDEQFF
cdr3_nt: TGCAGTGCTAGAGATGGGAGAGATGAGCAGTTCTTC

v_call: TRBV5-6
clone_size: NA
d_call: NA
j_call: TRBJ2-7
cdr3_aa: CASSFRGFYEQYF
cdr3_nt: TGTGCCAGCAGCTTTAGAGGGTTCTACGAGCAGTACTTC

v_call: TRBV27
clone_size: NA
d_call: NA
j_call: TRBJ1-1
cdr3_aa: CASSSTGGREAFF
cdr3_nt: TGTGCCAGCAGCTCAACGGGGGGCCGTGAAGCTTTCTTT

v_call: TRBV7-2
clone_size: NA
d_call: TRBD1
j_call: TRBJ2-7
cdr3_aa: CASSAIPGTGDYEQYF
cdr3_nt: TGTGCCAGCAGCGCCATTCCCGGGACAGGGGACTACGAGCAGTACTTC

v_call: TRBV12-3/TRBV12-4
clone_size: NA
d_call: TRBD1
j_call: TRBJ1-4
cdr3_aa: CASSLGTGAQAEKLFF
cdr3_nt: TGTGCCAGCAGTTTAGGGACAGGGGCCCAGGCGGAAAAACTGTTTTTT

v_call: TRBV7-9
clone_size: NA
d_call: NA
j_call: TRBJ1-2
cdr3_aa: CASRGPTPNYGYTF
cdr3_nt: TGTGCCAGCAGGGGACCGACCCCTAACTATGGCTACACCTTC

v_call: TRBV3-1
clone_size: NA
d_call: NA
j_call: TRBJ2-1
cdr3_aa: CASSQGYDEQFF
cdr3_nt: TGTGCCAGCAGCCAGGGCTACGATGAGCAGTTCTTC

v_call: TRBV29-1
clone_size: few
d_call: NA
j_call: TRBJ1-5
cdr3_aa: CSVWAGGNNQPQHF
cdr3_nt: TGCAGCGTTTGGGCAGGTGGAAACAATCAGCCCCAGCATTTT

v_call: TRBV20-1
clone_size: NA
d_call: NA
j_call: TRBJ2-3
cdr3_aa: CSASSGGWGLADTQYF
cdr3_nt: TGCAGTGCCTCCTCCGGAGGGTGGGGTCTAGCAGATACGCAGTATTTT

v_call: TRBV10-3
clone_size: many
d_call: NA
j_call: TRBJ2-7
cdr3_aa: CAISESGTTYEQYF
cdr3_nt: TGTGCCATCAGTGAGTCGGGCACCACCTACGAGCAGTACTTC

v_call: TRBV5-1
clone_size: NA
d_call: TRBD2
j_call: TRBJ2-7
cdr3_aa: CASGLGLAYEQYF
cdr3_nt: TGCGCCAGCGGCTTGGGACTAGCCTACGAGCAGTACTTC

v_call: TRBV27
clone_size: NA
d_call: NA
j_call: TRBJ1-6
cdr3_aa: CASRAGVGQNNSPLHF
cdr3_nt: TGTGCCAGCAGAGCCGGCGTTGGACAAAATAATTCACCCCTCCACTTT